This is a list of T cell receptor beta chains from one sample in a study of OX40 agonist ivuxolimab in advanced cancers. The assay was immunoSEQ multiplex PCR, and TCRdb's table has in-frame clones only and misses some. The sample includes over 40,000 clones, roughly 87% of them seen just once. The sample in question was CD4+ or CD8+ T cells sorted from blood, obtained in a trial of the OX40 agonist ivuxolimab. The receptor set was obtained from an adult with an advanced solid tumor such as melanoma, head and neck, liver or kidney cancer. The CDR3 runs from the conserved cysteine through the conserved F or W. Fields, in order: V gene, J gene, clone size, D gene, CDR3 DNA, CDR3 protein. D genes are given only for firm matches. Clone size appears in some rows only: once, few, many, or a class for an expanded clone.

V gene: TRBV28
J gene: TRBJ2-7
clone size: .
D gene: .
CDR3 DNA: TGTGCCAGCAGTTTATGGGGGACGGTCTCCTACGAGCAGTACTTC
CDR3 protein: CASSLWGTVSYEQYF

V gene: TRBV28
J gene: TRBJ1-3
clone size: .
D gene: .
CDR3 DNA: TGTGCCAGCAGTTTAGTGGGAAACTCTGGAAACACCATATATTTT
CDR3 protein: CASSLVGNSGNTIYF

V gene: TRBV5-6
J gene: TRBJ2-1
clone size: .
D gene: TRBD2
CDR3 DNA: TGTGCCAGCAGGCTAGCGGGAGGGAGCGATGAGCAGTTCTTC
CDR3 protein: CASRLAGGSDEQFF

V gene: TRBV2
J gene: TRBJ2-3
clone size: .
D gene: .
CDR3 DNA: TGTGCCAGCAGTGAATGGGTCACGGGGAGTAGCACAGATACGCAGTATTTT
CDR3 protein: CASSEWVTGSSTDTQYF

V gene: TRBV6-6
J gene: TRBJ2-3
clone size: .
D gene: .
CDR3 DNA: TGTGCCAGCGTCATTGCGGGACGCAGCACAGATACGCAGTATTTT
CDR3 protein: CASVIAGRSTDTQYF

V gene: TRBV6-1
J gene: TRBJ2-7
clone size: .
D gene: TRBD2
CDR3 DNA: TGTGCCAGCAGGGCCGGGACTACCGCGTACGAGCAGTACTTC
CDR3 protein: CASRAGTTAYEQYF

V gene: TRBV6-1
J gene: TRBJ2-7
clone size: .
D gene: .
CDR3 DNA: TGTGCCAGCAGCTTTCTACAGGGTTCCTACGAGCAGTACTTC
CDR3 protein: CASSFLQGSYEQYF

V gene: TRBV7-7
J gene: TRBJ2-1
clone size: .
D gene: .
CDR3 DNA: TGTGCTAGCAGCTTAGAGGCGGGCGCGGACCTCTCCTACAATGAGCAGTTCTTC
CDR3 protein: CASSLEAGADLSYNEQFF

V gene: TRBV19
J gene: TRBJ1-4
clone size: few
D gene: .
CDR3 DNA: TGTGCCAGTAGTATACTGGAGAGAAGCTCTGAAAAACTGTTTTTT
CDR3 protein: CASSILERSSEKLFF

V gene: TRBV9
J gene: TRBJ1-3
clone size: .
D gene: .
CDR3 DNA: TGTGCCAGCAGCGTACGGGAGAATGTTGGAAACACCATATATTTT
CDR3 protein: CASSVRENVGNTIYF

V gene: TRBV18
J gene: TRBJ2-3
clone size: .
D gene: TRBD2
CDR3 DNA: TGTGCCAGCTCACCCCAGGTTCCGGGACTAGCGGGAGTAGATACGCAGTATTTT
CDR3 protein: CASSPQVPGLAGVDTQYF

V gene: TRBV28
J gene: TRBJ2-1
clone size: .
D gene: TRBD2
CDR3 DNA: TGTGCCAGCACGTCTGGGAGACTAGCGGGAGGGGCTGGATACAATGAGCAGTTCTTC
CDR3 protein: CASTSGRLAGGAGYNEQFF

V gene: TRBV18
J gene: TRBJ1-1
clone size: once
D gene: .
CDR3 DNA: TGTGCCAGCTCACCAGGAACAGGGTCGAGTACTGAAGCTTTCTTT
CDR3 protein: CASSPGTGSSTEAFF

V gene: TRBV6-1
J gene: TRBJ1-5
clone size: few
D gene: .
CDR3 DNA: TGTGCCAGCAGTAAGTCAGATAGCAATCAGCCCCAGCATTTT
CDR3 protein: CASSKSDSNQPQHF

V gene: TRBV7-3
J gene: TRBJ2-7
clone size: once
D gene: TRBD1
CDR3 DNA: TGTGCCAGCAGCTTAAGACAGGGATACACCTACGAGCAGTACTTC
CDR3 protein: CASSLRQGYTYEQYF

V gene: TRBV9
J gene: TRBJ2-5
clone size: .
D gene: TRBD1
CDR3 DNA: TGTGCCAGCACGAGACAGGGGGCGACTCAAGAGACCCAGTACTTC
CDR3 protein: CASTRQGATQETQYF

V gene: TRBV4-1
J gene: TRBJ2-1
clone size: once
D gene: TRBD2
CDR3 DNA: TGCGCCAGCAGCCAAGATCGGCTAGCGGGAGGTCGGAACTACAATGAGCAGTTCTTC
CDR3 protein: CASSQDRLAGGRNYNEQFF

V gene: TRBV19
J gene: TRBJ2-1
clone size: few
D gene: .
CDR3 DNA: TGTGCCAGTAGTACCCCATGGGCCAGTAATGAGCAGTTCTTC
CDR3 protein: CASSTPWASNEQFF

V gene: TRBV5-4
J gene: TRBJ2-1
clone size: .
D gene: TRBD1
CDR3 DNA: TGTGCCAGCAGCGGGGGGACAGGGAGTGGCTCCTACAATGAGCAGTTCTTC
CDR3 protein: CASSGGTGSGSYNEQFF

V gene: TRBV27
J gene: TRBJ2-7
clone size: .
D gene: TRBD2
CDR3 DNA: TGTGCCAGCAGCGGTTATGTGGGCGGGAGGTCCGAGGCCCTCGAGCAGTACTTC
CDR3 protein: CASSGYVGGRSEALEQYF

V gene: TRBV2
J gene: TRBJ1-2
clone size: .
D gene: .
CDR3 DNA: TGTGCCAGCAGTGGGAACGACAGGTTACTGGGGGGCTACACCTTC
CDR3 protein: CASSGNDRLLGGYTF

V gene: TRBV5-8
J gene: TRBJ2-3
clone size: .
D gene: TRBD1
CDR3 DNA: TGTGCCAGCCCAGGACAGGGGAGGGATACGCAGTATTTT
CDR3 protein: CASPGQGRDTQYF

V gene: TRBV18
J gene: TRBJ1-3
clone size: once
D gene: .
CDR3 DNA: TGTGCCAGCTCACCCCAGGGGTCTGGAAACACCATATATTTT
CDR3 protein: CASSPQGSGNTIYF

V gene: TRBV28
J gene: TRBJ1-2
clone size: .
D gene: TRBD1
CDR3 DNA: TGTGCCAGCAGTTCCCAAACAGGGGGGCTCTATGGCTACACCTTC
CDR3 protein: CASSSQTGGLYGYTF

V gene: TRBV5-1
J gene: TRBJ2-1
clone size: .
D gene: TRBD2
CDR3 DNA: TGCGCCAGCAGCCCAACACTAGCGGCCCGGGATGAGCAGTTCTTC
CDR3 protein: CASSPTLAARDEQFF

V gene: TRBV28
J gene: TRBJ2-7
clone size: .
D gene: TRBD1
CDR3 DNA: TGTGCCACCAAGGGACAGGGGGCCCTCTACGAGCAGTACTTC
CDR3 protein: CATKGQGALYEQYF

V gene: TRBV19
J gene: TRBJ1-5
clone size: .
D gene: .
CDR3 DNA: TGTGCCAGTAGGCTGACAGGCCCGAGGGGCAATCAGCCCCAGCATTTT
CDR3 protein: CASRLTGPRGNQPQHF